The 9 T cell receptor beta chains listed next were all sequenced from one sample in a study of CD8 T cells in ankylosing spondylitis. TCRdb reprocessed the 5' RACE reads via MiXCR and lists one record per CDR3 protein. The sample contains nearly 350,000 distinct CDR3 sequences, roughly 15% of which appear only once. The sequencing input was blood, either unsorted or a sorted T cell fraction (not recorded which). All receptors derive from a male donor with ankylosing spondylitis or in good health (not recorded which).

V gene TRBV11-2 combines with J gene TRBJ2-7; perhaps TRBD2 as D (5 bases). V lost 1 base and J lost 5, with 6 bases in between. Per the germline V gene, CDR1 is SGHAT and CDR2 is FQNNGV. This CDR3 is 12 amino acids long. The CDR3, as DNA: TGTGCCAGCAGCTTAGGCGGGCACGAGCAGTACTTC. Residues: CASSLGGHEQYF.

The genes are TRBV3-1 and TRBJ2-5; perhaps D is TRBD1 or TRBD2 (5 bases each). The CDR3 is 13 residues long. With 0 bases removed from V and 6 bases from J, the gap between germline ends came to 8 bases. Germline CDR1 is LGHDT and CDR2 is YNNKEL (reference sequence). CDR3 in amino acids: CASSQDPGQTQYF. The CDR3 DNA follows: TGTGCCAGCAGCCAAGATCCGGGGCAGACCCAGTACTTC.

This clonotype has a handful of counts. CDR3 amino acids: CASSLGGQGGRYTEAFF. In nucleotides, the CDR3 is TGCGCCAGCAGCTTGGGGGGACAGGGAGGTCGCTACACTGAAGCTTTCTTT. The chain is built from TRBV5-1 and TRBJ1-1, with 9 bases fitting TRBD1. Per germline, CDR1 SGHRS and CDR2 YFSETQ. J was trimmed by 3 bases and V by 0 bases; bases with no gene match: 9. This CDR3 contains 17 residues.

This chain links TRBV5-1 with TRBJ2-3, with 7 bases fitting TRBD2. Germline trimming cut 8 bases from V and 1 base from J; bases unmatched to any gene: 7. The germline V gene encodes CDR1 SGHRS and CDR2 YFSETQ. This CDR3 has 14 amino acids. CDR3 nucleotide sequence: TGCGCCAGGGTTGGGGCGGGAGGCACAGATACGCAGTATTTT. This translates into CARVGAGGTDTQYF.

This clonotype was seen a handful of times. The rearrangement uses TRBV12-3 or TRBV12-4 and TRBJ1-1, with 7 bases identical to TRBD1. The CDR3 loop spans 14 amino acids. Trimming removed 5 bases from V and 1 base from J; junction bases left unmatched: 4. CDR3 sequence reads: CASSIRTGNTEAFF. In DNA form, the CDR3 reads TGTGCCAGCAGTATTAGGACAGGGAACACTGAAGCTTTCTTT.

The chain employs TRBV9 and TRBJ2-2; 9 nucleotides align to TRBD2. CDR1 is SGDLS and CDR2 is YYNGEE in the germline V gene. After removal of 0 bases from V and 7 bases from J, the junction contained 7 bases not matched to a gene. The CDR3 is made up of 16 amino acids. CDR3 region: CASSVAPSGTGGELFF. The CDR3 bases are TGTGCCAGCAGCGTAGCTCCTAGCGGGACGGGCGGGGAGCTGTTTTTT.

This clonotype was seen a few times. J is TRBJ2-7 and V is TRBV12-3 or TRBV12-4; 7 bases are a match to TRBD1. J was trimmed by 3 bases and V by 3 bases; bases with no gene match: 11. The CDR3 is made up of 16 amino acids. The CDR3 reads CASSFEGTAPFYEQYF. The CDR3 bases are TGTGCCAGCAGTTTCGAGGGGACAGCCCCTTTCTACGAGCAGTACTTC.

The V call is TRBV27, the J call TRBJ2-5; 12 bases fit TRBD2. Losses at the gene ends were 5 bases for V and 1 base for J; bases not matched to a gene: 5. Per germline, CDR1 MNHEY and CDR2 SMNVEV (reference sequence). The CDR3 loop spans 16 amino acids. The CDR3 sequence: CASSQGTSGFQETQYF. The CDR3 bases are TGTGCCAGCAGTCAAGGGACTAGCGGGTTCCAAGAGACCCAGTACTTC.

This clonotype was picked up a small number of times. J is TRBJ2-1 and V is TRBV7-2; 9 bases align to TRBD2. The ends lost 5 bases at V and 6 bases at J; junction bases unmatched: 14. Germline CDR1 reads SGHTA; CDR2 reads FQGNSA. This CDR3 comprises 17 residues. CDR3: CASSDIRAGGLGNEQFF. CDR3 coding DNA: TGTGCCAGCAGCGACATTCGAGCGGGAGGACTAGGCAATGAGCAGTTCTTC.